This T cell receptor (beta chain) was sequenced during a study of PD-1 blockade in mismatch repair-deficient tumors. On the study more broadly: All were previously treated, progressing patients with about 11 mismatch repair-deficient cancer types.

A few pembrolizumab responders had their TCRs sequenced. The CDR3 contains 17 residues. Between the trimmed V and J ends, which lost 3 bases and 3 bases, there was a span of 15 bases. CDR1 MNHEY and CDR2 SMNVEV come from the germline V gene (reference sequence). Some clones are missing from TCRdb's copy, which holds only in-frame ones; the method was immunoSEQ multiplex PCR. The sample has about 51,000 clones, roughly 80% seen once. The chain carries TRBV27 and TRBJ2-6, with D unresolved. The sequence derives from an adult with mismatch repair-deficient cancer. The input for sequencing was peripheral blood, taken 4 weeks after starting pembrolizumab. The CDR3 here is CASSFAGGVSGANVLTF. The CDR3 DNA reads as TGTGCCAGCAGTTTCGCCGGTGGGGTAAGTGGGGCCAACGTCCTGACTTTC.